This entry lists 22 T cell receptor beta chains sequenced from one sample in a study of T cell responses to AZD1222 COVID-19 vaccine. Sequencing was performed with immunoSEQ multiplex PCR; in TCRdb, only in-frame clones are kept and a portion is missing. The sample includes 150,000 to 200,000 clones, approximately 90% of them seen just once. The starting material was peripheral blood, obtained 28 days after the second dose of the MenACWY control vaccine. The receptors shown here come from an adult who received the MenACWY meningococcal vaccine as a control.

The chain carries TRBV6-2 or TRBV6-3 and TRBJ1-5, with D unclear. The CDR3 sequence is 15 residues long. Per germline, CDR1 MNHEY and CDR2 SVGEGT. Trimming removed 5 bases at V and 3 bases at J, with 14 bases between. The CDR3 nucleotides are TGTGCCAGCAGTCCCGGGAAAAACGACAATCAGCCCCAGCATTTT. It specifies CASSPGKNDNQPQHF.

This CDR3 is CASSPDLALYEQYF. The CDR3 nucleotides are TGTGCCAGCAGCCCTGACTTAGCTTTGTACGAGCAGTACTTC. This chain uses TRBV9 with TRBJ2-7; no clear D. Germline CDR1 SGDLS, CDR2 YYNGEE. The CDR3 totals 14 residues. Trimming shortened V by 4 bases and J by 4 bases, and 15 bases separated the two germline ends. The variable domain in full, with the rest retrieved from reference TRBV9 and TRBJ2-7, is DSGVTQTPKHLITATGQRVTLRCSPRSGDLSVYWYQQSLDQGLQFLIQYYNGEERAKGNILERFSAQQFPDLHSELNLSSLELGDSALYFCASSPDLALYEQYFGPGTRLTVT.

In this sample, this clone turned up once. The rearrangement joins TRBV18 to TRBJ2-7; TRBD1 matches 12 bases. The J segment lost 3 bases and the V segment lost 5 bases, leaving 11 bases of the junction unmatched. CDR1 and CDR2 from the germline V gene are KGHSH and LQKENI. This CDR3 has 17 residues. CDR3 sequence reads: CASSSGQGARKLYEQYF. In DNA form, the CDR3 reads TGTGCCAGCTCATCGGGACAGGGGGCCCGGAAACTCTACGAGCAGTACTTC.

The rearrangement uses TRBV7-9 and TRBJ2-7; possibly TRBD2 for D (5 bases). The CDR3 covers 14 residues. CDR1 is SEHNR and CDR2 is FQNEAQ in the germline V gene (reference sequence). Trimming removed 1 base from V and 2 bases from J, with 9 bases in between. The CDR3 region is CASSLGSGTYEQYF. The CDR3 DNA reads TGTGCCAGCAGCTTAGGCAGCGGAACCTACGAGCAGTACTTC.

The V gene is TRBV28, the J gene TRBJ1-1; D unresolved. The V end lost 1 base, the J end lost 7 bases, and 28 bases lay between the germline ends. The CDR3 is made up of 19 amino acids. From germline, CDR1 is MDHEN and CDR2 SYDVKM. The CDR3 bases are TGTGCCAGCAGTTTATTTTTAAGAGCGGATGGCAGGACCACAAATGAAGCTTTCTTT. It translates to CASSLFLRADGRTTNEAFF.

This chain links TRBV18 with TRBJ1-1; D not certain. Germline CDR1 reads KGHSH; CDR2 reads LQKENI. CDR3 length equals 15 residues. The V end was cut by 2 bases, the J end by 1 base, with 11 bases between. The CDR3 DNA follows: TGTGCCAGCTCACCATCTGGTACAGCGAACACTGAAGCTTTCTTT. Translation gives CASSPSGTANTEAFF.

The rearrangement joins TRBV7-9 to TRBJ1-1; D remains ambiguous. The V end was cut by 5 bases, the J end by 1 base, with 11 bases between. The CDR3 length is 14 residues. Germline assignment: CDR1 SEHNR and CDR2 FQNEAQ (reference sequence). The chain's CDR3 is CASSPSVGNTEAFF. The CDR3, as DNA: TGTGCCAGCAGCCCAAGTGTGGGGAACACTGAAGCTTTCTTT.

This clone was recorded once. The chain combines TRBV5-1 with TRBJ2-5; D gene unclear. The CDR3 loop spans 14 amino acids. CDR1 is SGHRS and CDR2 is YFSETQ in the germline V gene. V dropped 0 bases and J dropped 1 base, with 7 bases sitting between them. The CDR3 sequence: CASSLEGIQETQYF. The CDR3 coding sequence is TGCGCCAGCAGCTTGGAGGGAATCCAAGAGACCCAGTACTTC.

The gene calls are TRBV6-5 and TRBJ1-4; D uncertain. The V gene's germline CDR1 is MNHEY and CDR2 SVGAGI. There are 15 residues in the CDR3. The ends were cut back, 4 bases at V and 4 bases at J, with 13 bases in the middle. The CDR3 region is CASSFEPVDNEKLFF. The CDR3 nucleotides read TGTGCCAGCAGTTTCGAACCGGTCGATAATGAAAAACTGTTTTTT.

Worth noting for this clone: This specimen includes other DNA sequences encoding the same CDR3. The chain combines TRBV28 with TRBJ1-2; TRBD1 is a possible D gene (5 bases). Germline V lookup: CDR1 MDHEN, CDR2 SYDVKM. The CDR3 loop spans 12 amino acids. V lost 3 bases and J lost 5, with 7 bases in between. In DNA form, the CDR3 reads TGTGCCAGCAGTTTGGGGGGGTATGGCTACACCTTC. It translates to CASSLGGYGYTF.

This sequence joins TRBV5-4 and TRBJ1-6; 12 bases line up with TRBD1. The CDR3 has 16 amino acids. Germline CDR1 reads SGHNT; CDR2 reads YYREEE (reference sequence). V dropped 2 bases and J dropped 9; count of bases not matched to a gene: 6. CDR3 DNA: TGTGCCAGCAGCTTAGCCGGGACAGGGGGCATTTCACCCCTCCACTTT. Protein product: CASSLAGTGGISPLHF.

The J gene is TRBJ2-7, the V gene TRBV28; D is uncertain. V lost 4 bases and J 5 bases, leaving 6 bases between the germline ends. CDR3 length: 11 amino acids. Looked up from germline, CDR1 is MDHEN and CDR2 is SYDVKM. Here the CDR3 reads CASSWDHEQYF. Here the CDR3 DNA reads TGTGCCAGCAGTTGGGATCACGAGCAGTACTTC.

The genes are TRBV18 and TRBJ2-7; 9 nucleotides align to TRBD2. After removal of 2 bases from V and 0 bases from J, the junction contained 5 bases not matched to a gene. CDR1 and CDR2 (germline): KGHSH, LQKENI. The CDR3 contains 16 residues. DNA of the CDR3: TGTGCCAGCTCACCAACTAGCGGGTCAGACTCCTACGAGCAGTACTTC. Translation gives CASSPTSGSDSYEQYF.

This chain joins TRBV4-3 and TRBJ1-3, with D hard to call. V was clipped by 0 bases and J by 4 bases, with 10 bases between them. Germline CDR1 LGHNA, CDR2 YSLEER. The CDR3 loop spans 15 amino acids. CDR3 sequence (DNA): TGCGCCAGCAGCCAAGACGGAACGACAGGAAACACCATATATTTT. This sequence encodes CASSQDGTTGNTIYF.

The genes are TRBV28 and TRBJ1-5; D not certain. CDR1 is MDHEN, CDR2 SYDVKM, per germline. V lost 6 bases and J 5 bases, leaving 14 bases between the germline ends. The CDR3 covers 14 residues. The CDR3 bases are TGTGCCAGCAGCTCGGTAGCGACTTATCAGCCCCAGCATTTT. This codes for CASSSVATYQPQHF.

The J gene is TRBJ2-7, the V gene TRBV7-2; perhaps TRBD2 as D (5 bases). The germline CDR1 and CDR2 sequences are SGHTA and FQGNSA. The CDR3 has 15 residues. Trimming took 7 bases from V and 4 from J, leaving 20 bases between them. The CDR3 reads CASTPGNPRGYEQYF. As DNA, the CDR3 is TGTGCCAGCACCCCCGGGAACCCCCGGGGTTACGAGCAGTACTTC.

This clone was recorded once. V and J are TRBV19 and TRBJ1-3, with 8 bases that match TRBD1. Trimming took 4 bases from V and 2 from J; bases not matched to a gene: 13. CDR1 is LNHDA and CDR2 is SQIVND in the germline V gene (reference sequence). The CDR3 sequence is 18 residues long. This CDR3 reads CASSSPGQVISTGNTIYF. CDR3 in DNA: TGTGCCAGTAGTAGCCCGGGACAGGTCATATCAACTGGAAACACCATATATTTT.

V is TRBV4-3 and J is TRBJ2-1; D possibly corresponds to TRBD2 (5 bases). The V end lost 5 bases, the J end lost 7 bases, and 18 bases lay between the germline ends. The CDR3 is 15 residues long. Germline CDR1 and CDR2: LGHNA and YSLEER. CDR3 protein: CASSSSFREGNEQFF. The CDR3 nucleotides are TGCGCCAGCAGCTCTTCTTTTCGGGAAGGGAATGAGCAGTTCTTC.

This chain connects TRBV19 to TRBJ1-2; D perhaps matches TRBD1 (5 bases). V dropped 4 bases and J dropped 3 bases, with 15 bases sitting between them. The germline CDR1 and CDR2 sequences are LNHDA and SQIVND (reference sequence). CDR3 length: 15 amino acids. The CDR3 region is CASSNPARGDYGYTF. CDR3 in DNA: TGTGCCAGTAGTAACCCGGCCCGAGGGGACTATGGCTACACCTTC.

The V and J genes are TRBV5-4 and TRBJ2-1, with TRBD1 identical over 7 bases. V lost 4 bases and J lost 2; bases outside the gene matches: 3. Germline CDR1 SGHNT, CDR2 YYREEE (reference sequence). The length of the CDR3 is 14 residues. CDR3 sequence: CASSLQGAYNEQFF. The CDR3 bases are TGTGCCAGCAGCCTCCAGGGGGCCTACAATGAGCAGTTCTTC.

This clone showed up just a few times. The chain carries TRBV7-2 and TRBJ1-1; D uncertain. The CDR3 is 15 amino acids. Trimming pared 6 bases from V and 3 bases from J, leaving 17 bases between. CDR1 SGHTA and CDR2 FQGNSA come from the germline V gene. DNA for the CDR3: TGTGCCAGCAGACCACCTGGACCCTACTACACTGAAGCTTTCTTT. Its protein product is CASRPPGPYYTEAFF.

This clone showed up just a few times. The gene calls are TRBV6-5 and TRBJ2-7, with D maybe TRBD2 (5 bases). CDR1 is MNHEY and CDR2 is SVGAGI in the germline V gene. With 1 base removed from V and 0 bases from J, the gap between germline ends came to 10 bases. The CDR3 sequence is 15 residues long. The CDR3 is CASSYYKGSSYEQYF. The CDR3 bases are TGTGCCAGCAGTTACTATAAAGGGAGCTCCTACGAGCAGTACTTC.